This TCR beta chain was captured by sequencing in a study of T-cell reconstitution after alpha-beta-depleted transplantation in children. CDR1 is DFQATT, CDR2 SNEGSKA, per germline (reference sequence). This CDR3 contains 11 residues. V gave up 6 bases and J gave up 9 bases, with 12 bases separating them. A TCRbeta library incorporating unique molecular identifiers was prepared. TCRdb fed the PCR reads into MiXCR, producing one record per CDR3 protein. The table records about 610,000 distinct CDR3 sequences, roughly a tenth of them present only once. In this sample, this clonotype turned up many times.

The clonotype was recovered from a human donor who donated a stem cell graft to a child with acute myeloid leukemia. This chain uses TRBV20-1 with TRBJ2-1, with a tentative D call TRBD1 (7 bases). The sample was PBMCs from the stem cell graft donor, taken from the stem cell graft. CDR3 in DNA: TGCAGTGCCCAGGGGGGAGGTGAGCAGTTCTTC. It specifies CSAQGGGEQFF.